These 6 T cell receptor beta chains originate from one sample sequenced in a study of identical twins. MiXCR, applied by TCRdb to the 5' RACE reads, yields one record per CDR3 protein. The top ten clones hold about 7.8% of a sample with 130,000 to 150,000 distinct CDR3 sequences, around 3.6% of them seen once. The sequenced material came from memory T cells sorted from blood. The receptors derive from a man younger than 35 in good health.

This clonotype came up many times. The chain recombines TRBV5-4 with TRBJ2-7; 12 nucleotides line up with TRBD2. Per the germline V gene, CDR1 is SGHNT and CDR2 is YYREEE (reference sequence). With 2 bases clipped from V and 3 bases from J, the junction kept 3 bases outside the gene matches. This CDR3 is built from 15 residues. Written as DNA, the CDR3 is TGTGCCAGCAGCTTCGGACTAGCGGGGAGCTACGAGCAGTACGTC. Protein sequence: CASSFGLAGSYEQYV.

V is TRBV7-6 and J is TRBJ2-5, with 7 nucleotides matching TRBD2. Trimming removed 0 bases from V and 0 bases from J; junction bases left unmatched: 4. The germline gives CDR1 SGHVS, CDR2 FNYEAQ. The CDR3 is made up of 16 amino acids. The CDR3 nucleotides are TGTGCCAGCAGCTTAGCGGGAGGGGTGCACCAAGAGACCCAGTACTTC. Protein sequence: CASSLAGGVHQETQYF. Full variable domain (remainder filled in from reference TRBV7-6 and TRBJ2-5): GAGVSQSPRYKVTKRGQDVALRCDPISGHVSLYWYRQALGQGPEFLTYFNYEAQQDKSGLPNDRFSAERPEGSISTLTIQRTEQRDSAMYRCASSLAGGVHQETQYFGPGTRLLVL.

CDR3 in amino acids: CASSVVSADSRGYTF. Here the CDR3 DNA reads TGTGCCAGCAGCGTAGTGTCGGCCGACAGTCGGGGCTACACCTTC. The chain links TRBV9 to TRBJ1-2, with D possibly matching TRBD1 (5 bases). CDR1 is SGDLS and CDR2 is YYNGEE in the germline V gene. CDR3 size: 15 residues. V was clipped by 0 bases and J by 8 bases, with 17 bases between them.

This clonotype was counted ten times or more. This chain links TRBV11-2 with TRBJ1-4; 8 nucleotides agree with TRBD1. Germline V CDR1 and CDR2: SGHAT, FQNNGV. This CDR3 spans 19 amino acids. The junction had 20 bases not matched to a gene; V was cut back by 1 base and J by 10 bases. This CDR3 is CASSLGVVGQGPTAGKLFF. Here the CDR3 DNA reads TGTGCCAGCAGCTTAGGGGTCGTTGGACAGGGCCCAACGGCGGGAAAACTGTTTTTT. The whole variable domain, remainder taken from reference TRBV11-2 and TRBJ1-4, is EAGVAQSPRYKIIEKRQSVAFWCNPISGHATLYWYQQILGQGPKLLIQFQNNGVVDDSQLPKDRFSAERLKGVDSTLKIQPAKLEDSAVYLCASSLGVVGQGPTAGKLFFGSGTQLSVL.

This clonotype was seen repeatedly, ten times or more. The chain carries TRBV3-1 and TRBJ2-1; TRBD2 agrees at 16 bases. CDR1 is LGHDT and CDR2 is YNNKEL in the germline V gene (reference sequence). This CDR3 is built from 18 residues. Trimming took 0 bases from V and 6 from J; bases not matched to a gene: 5. In nucleotides, the CDR3 is TGTGCCAGCAGCCAAGAGGGACTAGCGGGAGGGCCGGTCAATGAGCAGTTCTTC. The encoded protein is CASSQEGLAGGPVNEQFF.

At least ten counts were recorded for this clonotype. This rearrangement joins TRBV20-1 to TRBJ1-6, with unresolved D. Deletions cut 5 bases from V and 10 bases from J, with 15 bases between. Per the germline V gene, CDR1 is DFQATT and CDR2 is SNEGSKA (reference sequence). CDR3 size: 13 residues. CDR3 coding DNA: TGCAGTGCTCTTGGAGAGGGAGCCTCACCCCTCCACTTT. This codes for CSALGEGASPLHF.